The source of this T cell receptor beta chain is a study of blood T cell repertoires in COVID-19. On the study more broadly: Specimens from acute and convalescent COVID-19 originated in the United States, Italy and Spain. T cells, B-cell-depleted T cells, or PBMCs provided the cDNA or gDNA that served as material.

Per the original methods: Estimates of nucleated cell counts were drawn from the amplification of reference gene primers. Using immunoSEQ multiplex PCR, the repertoire was profiled, and TCRdb retains in-frame clones only, with some absent. That table furnishes V, J and clone size, whereas the DNA furnished D and trimming. The table shows approximately 250,000 clones, with roughly 82% occurring only once. V lost 4 bases and J lost 4; bases outside the gene matches: 3. The CDR3 has 14 residues. In germline, CDR1 is LGHDT, CDR2 YNNKEL (reference sequence). Those enrolled in Seattle joined during active infection and were followed longitudinally afterward.

The sequence was collected from a woman aged 80 or over with COVID-19, enrolled during active disease. The rearrangement joins TRBV3-1 (or the pseudogene TRBV3-2) to TRBJ2-3; 9 nucleotides match TRBD1. The sequenced material came from peripheral blood. The CDR3 spells CASSRTGVSDTQYF. In nucleotides, the CDR3 is TGTGCCAGCAGCCGGACAGGGGTTTCAGATACGCAGTATTTT.